This TCR beta chain was documented in a study of CD8+ T cells in alopecia areata listed by TCRdb under 2018. Study-level background: Treated patients were enrolled in an open-label pilot trial of oral tofacitinib, 5 to 10 mg twice daily, for moderate-to-severe alopecia areata. Tofacitinib was given for 6 to 18 months, followed by 6 months of follow-up off drug to assess delayed response and recurrence. In treated patients, disease severity was measured using the SALT score, which gives the percentage of scalp surface area affected. In both human patients and the C3H/HeJ mouse model, the study applied high-throughput TCRbeta sequencing to look at T cell clonal expansion in alopecia areata. Scalp tissue and sorted CD4+ and CD8+ peripheral blood T cells from patchy and totalis/universalis alopecia areata patients and from healthy controls were covered by human TCRbeta sequencing. Patients on tofacitinib were biopsied at baseline and after 4 and 24 weeks of treatment, and several of the patients also had a later scalp biopsy. Scalp clonality was compared among normal scalp (n=4), patchy alopecia areata scalp (n=8), and alopecia totalis/universalis scalp (n=8). RNA came from the PAXgene miRNA kit for fixed scalp, the miRNeasy kit for PBMCs, and the RNeasy kit for mouse skin. TCRbeta CDR3 regions were amplified by immunoSEQ multiplex PCR with 35 Vbeta forward and 13 Jbeta reverse primers.

Looking up the germline V gene yields CDR1 SQVTM and CDR2 ANQGSEA. V has 7 bases trimmed and J has 8 bases trimmed; junction bases matching no gene number 9. The CDR3 measures 13 amino acids from cysteine to phenylalanine. The sequence is cut down to CDR3 DNA, 39 bases in frame from base 1. The sample's time point label, in plain terms: more than 3 weeks on oral tofacitinib. What the treatment or condition label conveys for this sample: oral pan-JAK inhibitor, 5-10 mg twice daily. Lesional scalp punch biopsies and peripheral blood were collected from alopecia areata patients. PBMCs were isolated by density centrifugation and stained for CD3, CD4 and CD8, after which CD4+ and CD8+ T cells were sorted on a FACSAria. Library generation was performed with the immunoSEQ multiplex PCR assay. RNA was extracted from all samples and reverse transcribed into cDNA as template for TCR sequencing. First-strand cDNA was synthesized using SuperScript III with a 2:1 mix of oligo-dT and random hexamers. A synthetic immune receptor repertoire was used to assess amplification bias, and residual bias was removed computationally. The paper's processing steps were these. Raw reads were preprocessed to remove errors, and CDR3 was defined according to IMGT conventions as the region from the conserved cysteine to phenylalanine. Clonality was computed by normalizing Shannon entropy by log2 of the number of productive unique TCRs and subtracting the result from 1. CD4 or CD8 identity of scalp clones was inferred by cross-referencing scalp TCRbeta sequences with sorted blood CD4 and CD8 repertoires. The table comes from immuneACCESS by way of TCRdb, which keeps in-frame sequences with V and J called. Part of the clones is missing from these tables; in studies checked, under half for an unresolved V gene and the rest for unknown reasons. V, J and clone size are those of that table, while D and trimming were read from the DNA. The sample data list around 210,000 clones, and over 60% of these were observed just once. 4% to 5% of the sample belongs to the ten largest clones.

Broader findings and caveats from the paper: Many expanded lesional clones were found to persist in scalp and blood during tofacitinib treatment, and relapse after treatment cessation may be partly explained by this persistence. Resident alphabeta T cells in normal human skin are also sequenced, complicating scalp TCR repertoire analysis, unlike mouse skin dominated by gammadelta T cells. Because the treated cohort was small and had only one nonresponder, larger studies are needed to examine links between baseline CD8+ expansion and response. Compared with normal scalp, lesional scalp, particularly in alopecia totalis/universalis, had higher clonality and more expanded CD8+ clones, which suggests antigenic drive. With tofacitinib, both scalp clonality and the number of expanded CD8+ clones among the top 100 scalp clones went down significantly. Shared TCR sequences between patients were less evident than in mice, which may be partly attributable to HLA diversity in the patient population.

This clone has only a few counts. Its recognized antigen is unknown. There are no base qualities to consult, and no much larger clone falls within one base. This specimen consisted of CD4+ T cells sorted from blood, obtained at week 4, from a patient treated with tofacitinib. The TCR was taken from a human donor with alopecia areata. The rearranged segments are TRBV29-1 and TRBJ1-4; 8 bases in the junction line up with TRBD1. The CDR3 has the sequence CSATTGASEKLFF. DNA sequence: TGCAGCGCAACGACAGGGGCAAGCGAAAAACTGTTTTTT.